Listed here are 7 T cell receptor beta chains from one sample, sequenced in a study of regulatory T cells in long-lasting Graves disease. Time point: newly diagnosed GD, antithyroid drugs for less than 3 months. PBMC RNA was the source of the TCR library. The TCR beta library used iRepertoire HTBI primers with Arm-PCR amplification of CDR3. In TCRdb, the multiplex PCR reads were re-called with MiXCR into one record per CDR3 protein. The sample has about 540,000 distinct CDR3 sequences, roughly 14% seen once. The data were also submitted as part of a second study, on T cells in Graves' hyperthyroidism and ophthalmopathy.

The input for sequencing was peripheral blood mononuclear cells (PBMCs), taken at new diagnosis, from a patient treated with antithyroid drugs. The receptors derive from a young man with Graves disease.

Details on this clonotype: This may come from a read error, since a much larger clone is one base off. This chain connects TRBV6-1 to TRBJ1-3, with D maybe TRBD1 (6 bases). The germline gives CDR1 MNHNS, CDR2 SASEGT. This CDR3 is built from 16 residues. Between the trimmed V and J ends, which lost 8 bases and 1 base, there was a span of 18 bases. The CDR3 DNA follows: TGTGCCAGCGGTCCTCGGGGGGCGCGTTCTGGAAACACCATATATTTT. It translates to CASGPRGARSGNTIYF.

This clonotype has just one count. A much more abundant neighbour one base away suggests this may be a read error. The chain joins TRBV7-9 to TRBJ2-1; weak D call: TRBD2 (5 bases). Germline CDR1 reads SEHNR; CDR2 reads FQNEAQ (reference sequence). Trimming left V 5 bases short and J 13 bases short, with 24 bases between. The CDR3 covers 15 residues. The CDR3 loop is CASSLGISSGETQFF. The CDR3 DNA follows: TGTGCCAGCAGCCTAGGGATAAGTTCCGGGGAGACCCAGTTCTTC.

This chain joins TRBV19 and TRBJ2-3, with D possibly matching TRBD2 (6 bases). This CDR3 spans 15 amino acids. V gave up 3 bases and J gave up 2 bases, with 12 bases separating them. Germline V CDR1 and CDR2: LNHDA, SQIVND (reference sequence). This CDR3 reads CASSMGEAHTDTQYF. The DNA for the CDR3 is TGTGCCAGTAGTATGGGGGAGGCACACACAGATACGCAGTATTTT.

The chain has TRBV19 and TRBJ1-5, with D possibly matching TRBD1 (6 bases). V gave up 4 bases and J gave up 8 bases, with 12 bases separating them. CDR1 LNHDA and CDR2 SQIVND come from the germline V gene (reference sequence). The CDR3 totals 13 residues. CDR3 DNA sequence: TGTGCCAGTAGTAAACAGGGTCCGGAGCCCCAGCATTTT. It codes for CASSKQGPEPQHF.

As DNA, the CDR3 is TGTGCCAGCAGCTTCAGGGGGGAGTACGTCAATGAGCAGTTCTTC. Its protein is CASSFRGEYVNEQFF. The chain employs TRBV7-9 and TRBJ2-1, with a tentative D call TRBD1 (7 bases). This CDR3 has 15 amino acids. V was trimmed by 3 bases and J by 6 bases, leaving 15 bases between them. Germline lookup yields CDR1 SEHNR and CDR2 FQNEAQ (reference sequence). The complete variable domain, with remaining parts taken from reference TRBV7-9 and TRBJ2-1, reads DTGVSQNPRHKITKRGQNVTFRCDPISEHNRLYWYRQTLGQGPEFLTYFQNEAQLEKSRLLSDRFSAERPKGSFSTLEIQRTEQGDSAMYLCASSFRGEYVNEQFFGPGTRLTVL.

This clonotype was observed a single time. This clone may be a read error of a much larger clone one base away. The chain's CDR3 is CASSSEGSGYEQFF. In DNA form, the CDR3 reads TGCGCCAGCAGTAGTGAAGGCTCGGGCTACGAGCAGTTCTTC. This chain uses TRBV5-1 with TRBJ2-1, with no clear D. CDR1 is SGHRS and CDR2 is YFSETQ in the germline V gene. V shed 5 bases and J shed 10 bases, with 19 bases lying between them. CDR3 size: 14 residues.

With respect to this clonotype: This may be a read error: a much more frequent sequence differs by one nucleotide. The conserved phenylalanine or tryptophan is not found at the CDR3 terminus, so this likely reflects a read error. The chain has TRBV12-5 and TRBJ1-2; D may be TRBD1 (5 bases). The CDR3 contains 14 residues. Per the germline V gene, CDR1 is LGHNT and CDR2 is FRNRAP. The V and J ends lost 9 bases and 2 bases respectively, with 16 bases between them. The CDR3 DNA reads TGTGCTAGCCGGACATCTGTCCCCAACTATGGCTACACCGTC. Protein: CASRTSVPNYGYTV.